This entry lists 3 T cell receptor beta chains sequenced from one sample in a study of T cell responses to AZD1222 COVID-19 vaccine. Here immunoSEQ multiplex PCR was the method, and the copy in TCRdb shows in-frame clones only, minus some. The top ten clones hold around 7.5% of a sample with roughly 120,000 clones, over 75% of them seen once. Material: peripheral blood, obtained on day 0 of AZD1222 vaccination. These receptor sequences come from an adult in good health.

This clone was seen only once. V usage is TRBV28 and J usage is TRBJ1-3, with D perhaps TRBD1 (5 bases). The CDR3 has 14 residues. The germline V and J ends were trimmed by 2 bases and 4 bases, with 9 bases remaining between them. Germline CDR1 MDHEN, CDR2 SYDVKM. The CDR3 loop is CASSLGGNGNTIYF. The CDR3 DNA follows: TGTGCCAGCAGTTTAGGGGGAAACGGAAACACCATATATTTT.

V and J are TRBV7-2 and TRBJ2-1; the D gene could be TRBD1 or TRBD2 (6 bases each). Germline CDR1 and CDR2: SGHTA and FQGNSA. The CDR3 length is 15 residues. The V end lost 2 bases, the J end lost 4 bases, and 12 bases lay between the germline ends. The CDR3 is CASSLMGGRYNEQFF. CDR3 nucleotide sequence: TGTGCCAGCAGCTTAATGGGGGGCCGGTACAATGAGCAGTTCTTC.

The chain links TRBV3-1 (or the pseudogene TRBV3-2) to TRBJ1-1; 7 bases are a match to TRBD1. The CDR3 has 16 residues. With V trimmed by 3 bases and J by 3 bases, 10 bases remained unmatched. Germline CDR1 and CDR2: LGHDT and YNNKEL (reference sequence). The CDR3 DNA reads TGTGCCAGCAGCCACAGACGAGGGACAGTGTACACTGAAGCTTTCTTT. Residues: CASSHRRGTVYTEAFF.